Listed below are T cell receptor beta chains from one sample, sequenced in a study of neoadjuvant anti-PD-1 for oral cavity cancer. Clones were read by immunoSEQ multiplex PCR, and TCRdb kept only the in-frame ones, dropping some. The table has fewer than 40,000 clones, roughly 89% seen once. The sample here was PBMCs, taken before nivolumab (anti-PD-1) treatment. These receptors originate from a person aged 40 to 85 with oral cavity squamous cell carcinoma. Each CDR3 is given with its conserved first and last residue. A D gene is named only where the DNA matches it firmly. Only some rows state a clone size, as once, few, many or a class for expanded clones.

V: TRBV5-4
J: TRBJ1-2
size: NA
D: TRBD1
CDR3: CASSLVGQAHGYTF
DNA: TGTGCCAGCAGCTTGGTGGGACAGGCTCACGGCTACACCTTC

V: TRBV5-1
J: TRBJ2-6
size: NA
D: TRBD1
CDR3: CASSLVTGDLSGANVLTF
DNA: TGCGCCAGCAGCTTGGTGACAGGGGACCTCTCTGGGGCCAACGTCCTGACTTTC

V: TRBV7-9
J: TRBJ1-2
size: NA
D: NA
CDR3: CASSSDSFIYGYTF
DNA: TGTGCCAGCAGCTCGGACAGTTTCATCTATGGCTACACCTTC

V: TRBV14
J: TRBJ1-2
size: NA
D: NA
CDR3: CASSPLPNYGYTF
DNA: TGTGCCAGCAGCCCTTTACCCAACTATGGCTACACCTTC

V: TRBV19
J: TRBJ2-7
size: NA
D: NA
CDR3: CASSPVGRIASYEQYF
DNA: TGTGCCAGTAGTCCCGTGGGCAGGATAGCCTCCTACGAGCAGTACTTC

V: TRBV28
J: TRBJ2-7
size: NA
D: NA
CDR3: CASSLPSYEQYF
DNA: TGTGCCAGCAGTTTGCCCTCCTACGAGCAGTACTTC

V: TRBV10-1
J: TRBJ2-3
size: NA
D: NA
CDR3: CASGPGPPTYF
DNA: TGCGCCAGCGGACCGGGCCCTCCCACGTATTTT

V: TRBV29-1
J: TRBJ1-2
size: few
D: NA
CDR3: CSVEGLDGYTF
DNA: TGCAGCGTTGAGGGATTGGATGGCTACACCTTC

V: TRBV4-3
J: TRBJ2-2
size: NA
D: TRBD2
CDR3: CASSQASGGAGELFF
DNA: TGCGCCAGCAGCCAAGCCAGCGGGGGGGCCGGGGAGCTGTTTTTT

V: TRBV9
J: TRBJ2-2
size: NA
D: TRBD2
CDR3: CASSIGGGPPAGELFF
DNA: TGTGCCAGCAGCATTGGCGGGGGGCCCCCGGCCGGGGAGCTGTTTTTT

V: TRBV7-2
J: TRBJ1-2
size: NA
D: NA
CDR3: CASSLSWGQGYTF
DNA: TGTGCCAGCAGCTTAAGTTGGGGGCAGGGCTACACCTTC

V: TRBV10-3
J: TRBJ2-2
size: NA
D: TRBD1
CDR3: CAIRAGGGTTGELFF
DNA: TGTGCCATCAGAGCAGGGGGCGGGACCACCGGGGAGCTGTTTTTT

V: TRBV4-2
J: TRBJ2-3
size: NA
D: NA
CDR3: CASSQDTGTVGTDTQYF
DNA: TGTGCCAGCAGCCAAGATACAGGGACCGTAGGCACAGATACGCAGTATTTT

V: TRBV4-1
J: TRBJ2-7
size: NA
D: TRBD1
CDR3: CASSQTTGLRSEQYF
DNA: TGCGCCAGCAGCCAGACGACAGGGTTACGGAGCGAGCAGTACTTC

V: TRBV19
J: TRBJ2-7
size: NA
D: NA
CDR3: CASRPLGAAEQYF
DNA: TGTGCCAGTAGACCCCTGGGGGCGGCCGAGCAGTACTTC

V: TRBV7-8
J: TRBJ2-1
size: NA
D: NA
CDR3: CASSLNPARNNEQFF
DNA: TGTGCCAGCAGCTTAAATCCGGCACGGAACAATGAGCAGTTCTTC

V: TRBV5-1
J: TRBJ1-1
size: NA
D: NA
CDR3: CASTRDVTPNTEAFF
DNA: TGCGCCAGCACACGTGACGTAACACCGAACACTGAAGCTTTCTTT

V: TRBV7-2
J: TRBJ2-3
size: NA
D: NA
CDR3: CASGPFADTQYF
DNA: TGTGCCAGCGGACCGTTTGCAGATACGCAGTATTTT

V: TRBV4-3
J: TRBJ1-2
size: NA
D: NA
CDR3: CASSQDGRAPGGYTF
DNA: TGCGCCAGCAGCCAAGATGGAAGGGCCCCGGGTGGCTACACCTTC

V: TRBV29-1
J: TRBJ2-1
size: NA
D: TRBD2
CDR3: CSVETSRETTYNEQFF
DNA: TGCAGCGTTGAGACTAGCCGAGAAACAACTTACAATGAGCAGTTCTTC

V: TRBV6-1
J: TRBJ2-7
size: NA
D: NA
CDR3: CASRVAYEQYF
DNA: TGTGCCAGCAGAGTAGCCTACGAGCAGTACTTC

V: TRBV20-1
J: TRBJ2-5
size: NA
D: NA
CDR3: CSGGSQETQYF
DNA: TGCAGTGGGGGTAGCCAAGAGACCCAGTACTTC

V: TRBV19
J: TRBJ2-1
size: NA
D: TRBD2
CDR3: CASGGAFYNEQFF
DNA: TGTGCCAGCGGGGGGGCCTTCTACAATGAGCAGTTCTTC

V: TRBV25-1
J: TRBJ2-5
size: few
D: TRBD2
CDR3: CASSGGEETQYF
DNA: TGTGCCAGCAGCGGGGGGGAAGAGACCCAGTACTTC

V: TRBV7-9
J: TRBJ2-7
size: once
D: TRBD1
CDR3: CASSSADRGTYEQYF
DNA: TGTGCCAGCAGCAGCGCGGACAGGGGGACCTACGAGCAGTACTTC

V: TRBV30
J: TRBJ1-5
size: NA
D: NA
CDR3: CAWSVGEAQPQHF
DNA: TGTGCCTGGAGTGTAGGGGAGGCTCAGCCCCAGCATTTT

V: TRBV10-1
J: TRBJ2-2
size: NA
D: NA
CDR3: CASSELMNTGELFF
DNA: TGCGCCAGCAGTGAGCTGATGAACACCGGGGAGCTGTTTTTT

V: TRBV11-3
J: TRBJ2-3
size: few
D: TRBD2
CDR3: CASSFYSGGPYSTDTQYF
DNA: TGTGCCAGCAGCTTCTACAGCGGGGGGCCTTATAGCACAGATACGCAGTATTTT

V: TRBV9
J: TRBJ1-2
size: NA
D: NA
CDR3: CASSVVSGTLGYTF
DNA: TGTGCCAGCAGCGTAGTTTCCGGGACGTTGGGCTACACCTTC

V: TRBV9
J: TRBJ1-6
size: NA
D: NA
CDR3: CASSVDGKTGSPLHF
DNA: TGTGCCAGCAGCGTAGATGGCAAAACAGGATCACCCCTCCACTTT

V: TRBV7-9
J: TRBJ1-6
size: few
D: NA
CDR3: CASSLAWNSPLHF
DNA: TGTGCCAGCAGCTTAGCGTGGAATTCACCCCTCCACTTT

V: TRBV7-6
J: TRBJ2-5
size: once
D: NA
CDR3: CASSPRRGRETQYF
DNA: TGTGCCAGCAGCCCACGGAGGGGACGAGAGACCCAGTACTTC

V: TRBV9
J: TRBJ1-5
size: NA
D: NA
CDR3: CASSVGGYSNQPQHF
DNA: TGTGCCAGCAGCGTAGGGGGGTATAGCAATCAGCCCCAGCATTTT

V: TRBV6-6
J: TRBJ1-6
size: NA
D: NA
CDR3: CASSYSRDLPLHF
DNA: TGTGCCAGCAGTTACTCGAGGGACCTACCCCTCCACTTT

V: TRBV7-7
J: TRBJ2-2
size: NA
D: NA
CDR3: CASSRDQNTGELFF
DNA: TGTGCCAGCAGCCGAGACCAAAACACCGGGGAGCTGTTTTTT

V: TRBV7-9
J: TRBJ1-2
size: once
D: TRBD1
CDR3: CASSPMRDRDYGYTF
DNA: TGTGCCAGCAGCCCTATGAGGGACAGGGATTATGGCTACACCTTC

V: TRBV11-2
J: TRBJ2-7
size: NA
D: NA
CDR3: CASSLTGLYEQYF
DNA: TGTGCCAGCAGTTTGACAGGTCTCTACGAGCAGTACTTC

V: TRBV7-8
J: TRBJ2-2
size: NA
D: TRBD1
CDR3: CASSSRDRDFTGELFF
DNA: TGTGCCAGCAGCTCCCGGGACAGGGACTTCACCGGGGAGCTGTTTTTT

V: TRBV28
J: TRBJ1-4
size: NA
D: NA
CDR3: CASSGSGVGESRTTNEKLFF
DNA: TGTGCCAGCAGTGGGTCGGGGGTAGGTGAATCCAGAACCACTAATGAAAAACTGTTTTTT

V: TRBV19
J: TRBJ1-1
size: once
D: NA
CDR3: CASSPTTDTRVRDTEAFF
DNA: TGTGCCAGTAGTCCTACCACCGACACGCGGGTTAGGGACACTGAAGCTTTCTTT

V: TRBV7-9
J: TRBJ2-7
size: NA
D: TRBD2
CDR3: CASSPGLAAFDEQYF
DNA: TGTGCCAGCAGCCCCGGACTAGCAGCTTTCGACGAGCAGTACTTC

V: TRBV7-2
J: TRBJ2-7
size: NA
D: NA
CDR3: CASSLPTAYEQYF
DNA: TGTGCCAGCAGCTTACCCACAGCTTACGAGCAGTACTTC

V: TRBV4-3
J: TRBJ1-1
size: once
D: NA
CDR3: CASSQAGQLTEAFF
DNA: TGCGCCAGCAGCCAGGCAGGACAGCTCACTGAAGCTTTCTTT

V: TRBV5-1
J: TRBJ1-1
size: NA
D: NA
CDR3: CASSLILGGPSTEAFF
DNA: TGCGCCAGCAGCTTGATCTTGGGGGGCCCTAGCACTGAAGCTTTCTTT

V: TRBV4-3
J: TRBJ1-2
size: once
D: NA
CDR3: CASSQALQGDYGYTF
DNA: TGCGCCAGCAGCCAAGCGCTACAGGGAGATTATGGCTACACCTTC

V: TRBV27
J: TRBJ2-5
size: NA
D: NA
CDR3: CASSSRGPKTETQYF
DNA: TGTGCCAGCAGTTCCCGAGGTCCGAAGACGGAGACCCAGTACTTC

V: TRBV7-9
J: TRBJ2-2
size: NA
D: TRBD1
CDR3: CASSLQVTGVRTGELFF
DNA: TGTGCCAGCAGCTTACAGGTTACAGGGGTGCGGACCGGGGAGCTGTTTTTT

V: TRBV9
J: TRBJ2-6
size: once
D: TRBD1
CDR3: CASSIRQGPGANVLTF
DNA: TGTGCCAGCAGCATACGACAGGGTCCCGGGGCCAACGTCCTGACTTTC

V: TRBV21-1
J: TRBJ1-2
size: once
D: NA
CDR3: CASSKRPSSPRNYGYTF
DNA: TGTGCCAGCAGCAAACGACCAAGCAGTCCCAGAAACTATGGCTACACCTTC

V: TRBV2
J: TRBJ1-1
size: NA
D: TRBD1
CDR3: CASSLGQGEAFF
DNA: TGTGCCAGCAGCCTCGGACAGGGTGAAGCTTTCTTT

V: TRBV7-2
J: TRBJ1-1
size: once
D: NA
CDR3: CASSALVGITEAFF
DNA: TGTGCCAGCAGCGCACTGGTAGGAATAACTGAAGCTTTCTTT

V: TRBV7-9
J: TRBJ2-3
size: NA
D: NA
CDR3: CASSRSGGGTDTQYF
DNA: TGTGCCAGCAGCCGGTCGGGCGGGGGCACAGATACGCAGTATTTT

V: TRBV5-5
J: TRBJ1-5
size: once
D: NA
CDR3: CASSLQGGSNQPQHF
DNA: TGTGCCAGCAGCTTGCAGGGAGGTAGCAATCAGCCCCAGCATTTT

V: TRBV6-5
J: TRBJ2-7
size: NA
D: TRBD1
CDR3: CASKIPGQGVQYF
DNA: TGTGCCAGCAAAATTCCGGGACAGGGAGTCCAGTACTTC

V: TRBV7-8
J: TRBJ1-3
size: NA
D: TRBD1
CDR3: CASSLTGQGASSGNTIYF
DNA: TGTGCCAGCAGCTTAACCGGACAGGGGGCTTCCTCTGGAAACACCATATATTTT